These 31 T cell receptor beta chains were sequenced from one sample in a study of T cell responses to AZD1222 COVID-19 vaccine. Profiling relied on immunoSEQ multiplex PCR, and the TCRdb table lists in-frame clones only, not all of them. The top ten hold roughly 2.2% of the sample, which has 150,000 to 200,000 clones, 80% to 95% seen once. This material consisted of peripheral blood, taken on day 0 of AZD1222 vaccination. These receptors were collected from an adult in good health.

The chain is built from TRBV7-3 and TRBJ1-1, with TRBD1 matching 11 bases. This CDR3 is built from 15 residues. The germline CDR1 and CDR2 sequences are SGHTA and FQGTGA. J gave up 5 bases and V 6 bases, and 8 bases lay outside the gene matches. CDR3 DNA sequence: TGTGCCAGCAGTTTGAACCGGGACAGGGGGACTGAAGCTTTCTTT. Translation: CASSLNRDRGTEAFF.

This rearrangement joins TRBV6-5 to TRBJ2-7, with D tentatively TRBD1 or TRBD2 (5 bases each). V lost 8 bases and J 2 bases, leaving 13 bases between the germline ends. This CDR3 is 13 amino acids long. The germline V gene encodes CDR1 MNHEY and CDR2 SVGAGI. The CDR3 spells CASYRDGPYEQYF. As DNA, the CDR3 is TGTGCCAGCTACCGGGACGGCCCCTACGAGCAGTACTTC.

The chain has TRBV21-1 and TRBJ1-3; the table assigns TRBD1, which was not confirmed against the DNA. TRBV21-1 is a documented pseudogene. The CDR3 runs 21 residues. The CDR3 here is CASSKVGTGGNRSPTGNTIYF. CDR3 DNA: TGTGCCAGCAGCAAAGTAGGGACAGGAGGTAATCGGAGTCCGACTGGAAACACCATATATTTT.

The CDR3 spells CSASDRPASNEQFF. The CDR3 nucleotides are TGCAGTGCAAGTGACAGGCCGGCCTCCAATGAGCAGTTCTTC. The rearrangement uses TRBV20-1 and TRBJ2-1; a weak D match, TRBD1 (6 bases). The CDR3 length is 14 residues. Trimming left V 6 bases short and J 6 bases short, with 18 bases between. Looked up from germline, CDR1 is DFQATT and CDR2 is SNEGSKA (reference sequence).

The chain recombines TRBV28 with TRBJ2-7, with unresolved D. Germline V gene lookup returns CDR1 MDHEN and CDR2 SYDVKM. V was trimmed by 5 bases and J by 3 bases, leaving 11 bases between them. This CDR3 is 13 amino acids long. The CDR3 region is CASSPTPHYEQYF. CDR3 DNA: TGTGCCAGCAGTCCGACTCCTCACTACGAGCAGTACTTC.

This chain joins TRBV5-1 and TRBJ1-1; no clear D gene. This CDR3 comprises 15 residues. V was clipped by 2 bases and J by 0 bases, with 11 bases between them. Germline CDR1 and CDR2: SGHRS and YFSETQ. The CDR3 sequence: CASSLVEGLNTEAFF. CDR3 nucleotide sequence: TGCGCCAGCAGCTTAGTGGAAGGGTTGAACACTGAAGCTTTCTTT. Full variable domain (remainder filled in from reference TRBV5-1 and TRBJ1-1): KAGVTQTPRYLIKTRGQQVTLSCSPISGHRSVSWYQQTPGQGLQFLFEYFSETQRNKGNFPGRFSGRQFSNSRSEMNVSTLELGDSALYLCASSLVEGLNTEAFFGQGTRLTVV.

The rearrangement links TRBV30 to TRBJ1-1; D is possibly TRBD1 (5 bases). The CDR3 is 13 amino acids. Germline CDR1 GTSNPN, CDR2 SVGIG (reference sequence). Trimming pared 2 bases from V and 1 base from J, leaving 8 bases between. CDR3 residues: CAWSRDSNTEAFF. The CDR3 DNA follows: TGTGCCTGGAGTAGGGACTCGAACACTGAAGCTTTCTTT.

The chain recombines TRBV5-1 with TRBJ1-1, with 9 bases lining up with TRBD1. V dropped 0 bases and J dropped 2; count of bases not matched to a gene: 2. This CDR3 is 15 amino acids long. In germline, CDR1 is SGHRS, CDR2 YFSETQ. CDR3 in DNA: TGCGCCAGCAGCTTGGGGGACAGGGATAACACTGAAGCTTTCTTT. Its translation: CASSLGDRDNTEAFF.

The gene calls are TRBV19 and TRBJ2-4; no definite D call. The CDR3 sequence is 12 residues long. The V end lost 7 bases, the J end lost 6 bases, and 10 bases lay between the germline ends. Germline CDR1 and CDR2: LNHDA and SQIVND (reference sequence). CDR3: CASIGLGNIQYF. CDR3 DNA sequence: TGTGCCAGTATCGGCTTGGGAAACATTCAGTACTTC.

The CDR3 DNA is TGTGCCAGCTCTCCTCCGGGGTGGAGGGATCAGCCCCAGCATTTT. As protein: CASSPPGWRDQPQHF. This chain connects TRBV18 to TRBJ1-5; D remains unclear. Germline V gene sequence: CDR1 KGHSH, CDR2 LQKENI. V was trimmed by 6 bases and J by 5 bases, leaving 17 bases between them. This CDR3 has 15 amino acids.

This clone was counted once. The V call is TRBV19, the J call TRBJ2-1; 10 bases match TRBD2. The germline CDR1 and CDR2 sequences are LNHDA and SQIVND (reference sequence). This CDR3 contains 16 residues. J was trimmed by 4 bases and V by 6 bases; bases with no gene match: 9. The CDR3 protein is CASSPSGGAAYNEQFF. CDR3 sequence (DNA): TGTGCCAGTAGCCCCAGCGGGGGGGCCGCTTACAATGAGCAGTTCTTC. Looking up the rest from reference TRBV19 and TRBJ2-1 gives the full variable domain: DGGITQSPKYLFRKEGQNVTLSCEQNLNHDAMYWYRQDPGQGLRLIYYSQIVNDFQKGDIAEGYSVSREKKESFPLTVTSAQKNPTAFYLCASSPSGGAAYNEQFFGPGTRLTVL.

The CDR3 sequence: CSVTRGKTSGSYEQYF. In DNA form, the CDR3 reads TGCAGCGTTACCCGGGGCAAGACTAGCGGGAGCTACGAGCAGTACTTC. The chain links TRBV29-1 to TRBJ2-7, with 12 bases identical to TRBD2. V shed 5 bases, J shed 3 bases, and the junction held 11 bases outside the gene matches. Germline V CDR1 and CDR2: SQVTM, ANQGSEA. The CDR3 is 16 amino acids.

Comment on this clone: The limits of the CDR3 on the DNA are not certain, so only TCRdb's listed CDR3 is given. The chain uses TRBV21-1 and TRBJ2-1; the table's TRBD1 call for D was not verified on the DNA. TRBV21-1 is given as a pseudogene. Termini included, the CDR3 measures 16 amino acids. CDR3: CASSKVGSGAHNEQFF.

The genes are TRBV19 and TRBJ1-3; D is possibly TRBD1 (6 bases). Germline CDR1 and CDR2: LNHDA and SQIVND (reference sequence). Trimming took 6 bases from V and 1 from J, leaving 13 bases between them. The CDR3 loop spans 15 amino acids. Here the CDR3 DNA reads TGTGCCAGTAGCCTCACAGGGACTTCTGGAAACACCATATATTTT. Residues: CASSLTGTSGNTIYF.

This clone is a singleton in its sample. The chain links TRBV28 to TRBJ1-6; possibly TRBD1 for D (5 bases). Germline CDR1 is MDHEN and CDR2 is SYDVKM. The CDR3 totals 14 residues. V gave up 2 bases and J gave up 10 bases, with 12 bases separating them. The CDR3 coding sequence is TGTGCCAGCAGTTTAAGGGGAGGTTACTCACCCCTCCACTTT. Translated: CASSLRGGYSPLHF.

The V gene is TRBV9, the J gene TRBJ1-2; D is unclear. The CDR3 runs 15 residues. From germline, CDR1 is SGDLS and CDR2 YYNGEE. The V end lost 0 bases, the J end lost 2 bases, and 11 bases lay between the germline ends. CDR3 coding DNA: TGTGCCAGCAGCGTAGGGACCGCAGTCAACTATGGCTACACCTTC. Its translation: CASSVGTAVNYGYTF.

This clone was picked up one time. The rearrangement joins TRBV6-5 to TRBJ1-2; a weak D match, TRBD1 (6 bases). The CDR3 length is 14 residues. Germline V lookup: CDR1 MNHEY, CDR2 SVGAGI. Deletions cut 0 bases from V and 3 bases from J, with 8 bases between. The DNA of the CDR3 is TGTGCCAGCAGTTACTCGAGGGGGGACTATGGCTACACCTTC. Its protein product is CASSYSRGDYGYTF.

This clone showed up just a few times. The rearrangement links TRBV15 to TRBJ2-3; 14 bases map to TRBD2. The CDR3 has 19 amino acids. The V segment lost 2 bases and the J segment 2 bases; nucleotides outside the gene matches: 9. From germline, CDR1 is LNHNV and CDR2 YYDKDF (reference sequence). The chain's CDR3 is CATSRSLGLAGGNTDTQYF. The CDR3 DNA reads as TGTGCCACCAGCAGATCCCTAGGACTAGCGGGAGGCAACACAGATACGCAGTATTTT.

V gene TRBV18 combines with J gene TRBJ2-7, with TRBD1 as a possible D gene (6 bases). Germline V gene sequence: CDR1 KGHSH, CDR2 LQKENI. This CDR3 has 14 amino acids. Trimming pared 3 bases from V and 2 bases from J, leaving 11 bases between. The CDR3 DNA reads as TGTGCCAGCTCACCCGACGGACAGCCCTACGAGCAGTACTTC. It specifies CASSPDGQPYEQYF.

The CDR3, as DNA: TGTGCCAGCACCCCTCTCTTGCAAGAGACCCAGTACTTC. Its protein product is CASTPLLQETQYF. The chain couples TRBV7-8 to TRBJ2-5; D gene uncertain. V lost 7 bases, J lost 2 bases, and 11 bases lay in between. CDR1 and CDR2 from the germline V gene are SGHVS and FQNEAQ. There are 13 residues in the CDR3.

The DNA for the CDR3 is TGTGCCAGCAGTACAGGGGTGACGTCTAGCACAGATACGCAGTATTTT. This sequence encodes CASSTGVTSSTDTQYF. The V call is TRBV6-2 or TRBV6-3, the J call TRBJ2-3, with 7 bases fitting TRBD1. The J segment lost 0 bases and the V segment lost 5 bases, leaving 8 bases of the junction unmatched. CDR1 is MNHEY, CDR2 SVGEGT, per germline. The CDR3 has 16 residues.

This clone has a single count. This chain links TRBV20-1 with TRBJ2-1; no clear D gene. V was shortened by 4 bases and J by 0 bases, with 1 base between the two germline ends. The CDR3 covers 11 residues. CDR1 is DFQATT, CDR2 SNEGSKA, per germline (reference sequence). The CDR3 coding sequence is TGCAGTGCTACCTCCTACAATGAGCAGTTCTTC. It translates to CSATSYNEQFF.

V is TRBV6-6 and J is TRBJ2-7; D is ambiguous. Germline values: CDR1 MNHNY, CDR2 SVGAGI (reference sequence). Trimming pared 6 bases from V and 3 bases from J, leaving 12 bases between. This CDR3 has 13 amino acids. The CDR3 protein is CASRQTTYYEQYF. CDR3 DNA: TGTGCCAGCAGGCAGACAACGTACTACGAGCAGTACTTC.

The chain carries TRBV4-1 and TRBJ2-2; 14 nucleotides match TRBD2. Germline-derived CDR1 and CDR2 are MGHRA and YSYEKL. This CDR3 is 17 amino acids long. V lost 3 bases and J lost 6; bases outside the gene matches: 6. DNA of the CDR3: TGCGCCAGCAGCCAGGGGGGACTAGCGGGAGTAGCCGGGGAGCTGTTTTTT. It specifies CASSQGGLAGVAGELFF.

This chain joins TRBV6-7 and TRBJ1-1; TRBD1 matches 10 bases. TRBV6-7 counts as an open reading frame of uncertain function. The trim removed 7 bases at V and 3 bases at J, leaving 23 bases unmatched. The CDR3 is 20 residues long. CDR3 nucleotides: TGTGCCAGCACCCTAGACAGGGGGCTCTTGTCGGCTCCTTTACACACTGAAGCTTTCTTT. It translates to CASTLDRGLLSAPLHTEAFF.

This clone was seen once. J is TRBJ2-7 and V is TRBV9; D remains unclear. V was clipped by 0 bases and J by 2 bases, with 9 bases between them. The CDR3 contains 14 residues. Germline V gene lookup returns CDR1 SGDLS and CDR2 YYNGEE. CDR3 sequence: CASSVAEETYEQYF. CDR3 sequence (DNA): TGTGCCAGCAGCGTAGCCGAAGAGACCTACGAGCAGTACTTC.

The chain links TRBV4-2 to TRBJ1-4; 9 positions agree with TRBD1. The germline V gene encodes CDR1 LGHNA and CDR2 YNFKEQ. V was clipped by 2 bases and J by 8 bases; unmatched bases: 12. CDR3 length: 17 residues. The CDR3 is CASSQSSRDRVREKLFF. The CDR3 bases are TGTGCCAGCAGCCAATCGTCCCGGGACAGGGTTAGGGAAAAACTGTTTTTT.

The V call is TRBV11-1, the J call TRBJ1-6, with 9 positions matching TRBD1. The junction had 6 bases not matched to a gene; V was cut back by 5 bases and J by 10 bases. The CDR3 has 14 residues. CDR1 SGHAT and CDR2 FQDESV come from the germline V gene (reference sequence). CDR3 nucleotide sequence: TGTGCCAGCAGCCGAGGACAGGGGAACTCACCCCTCCACTTT. Its translation is CASSRGQGNSPLHF.

This clone was recorded once. The rearrangement links TRBV18 to TRBJ2-2; D perhaps matches TRBD2 (5 bases). The CDR3 contains 13 residues. CDR1 is KGHSH and CDR2 is LQKENI in the germline V gene. The V and J ends lost 9 bases and 8 bases respectively, with 16 bases between them. CDR3 DNA sequence: TGTGCCAGTTCGTCGGAGGTGCGTGGGGAGCTGTTTTTT. It encodes CASSSEVRGELFF.

This chain links TRBV5-1 with TRBJ2-3, with TRBD2 matching 11 bases. Germline loops: CDR1 SGHRS, CDR2 YFSETQ. V lost 4 bases and J lost 4; bases outside the gene matches: 8. The CDR3 spans 16 residues. The CDR3 spells CASSTRTSGPPDTQYF. The DNA of the CDR3 is TGCGCCAGCAGCACCCGGACTAGCGGGCCCCCAGATACGCAGTATTTT. Complete variable domain (other parts from reference TRBV5-1 and TRBJ2-3): KAGVTQTPRYLIKTRGQQVTLSCSPISGHRSVSWYQQTPGQGLQFLFEYFSETQRNKGNFPGRFSGRQFSNSRSEMNVSTLELGDSALYLCASSTRTSGPPDTQYFGPGTRLTVL.

The chain employs TRBV2 and TRBJ2-1, with D perhaps matching TRBD1 or TRBD2 (5 bases each). The CDR3 runs to 12 residues. Trimming removed 4 bases from V and 11 bases from J, with 12 bases in between. The germline gives CDR1 SNHLY, CDR2 FYNNEI. The CDR3 region is CASSALWGKQFF. For the CDR3, the DNA is TGTGCCAGCAGTGCCCTTTGGGGGAAGCAGTTCTTC.